A selection of T cell receptor beta chains follows, all from one sample in a study of cytomegalovirus exposure and HLA in healthy donors. The data were produced by immunoSEQ multiplex PCR, yet TCRdb's version contains in-frame clones alone and is incomplete. The sample carries under 120,000 clones, 60% to 85% recorded once. The sequencing input was PBMCs. These receptors were taken from a female donor in good health and CMV-seropositive. Both conserved end residues are part of each CDR3. Each record gives: D gene, J gene, clone size, V gene, CDR3 length, CDR3 protein, CDR3 DNA. A D gene is named only where the DNA matches it firmly. A clone size is listed for some rows: how often the clone was seen (once, few, many), or a class if it is expanded.

>TRBD2|TRBJ2-1|few|TRBV29-1|20
CSGWGGRTSGRRRSYNEQFF
TGCAGCGGGTGGGGGGGCCGGACTAGCGGGAGGCGTAGATCCTACAATGAGCAGTTCTTC
>TRBD1|TRBJ2-7|NA|TRBV27|14
CARTARGQLLEQYF
TGTGCCAGGACGGCGAGGGGACAGCTACTTGAGCAGTACTTC
>TRBD2|TRBJ2-7|NA|TRBV9|15
CASSQEGLAQYEQYF
TGTGCCAGCAGCCAAGAGGGACTAGCGCAATACGAGCAGTACTTC
>NA|TRBJ2-7|NA|TRBV28|15
CASSPQRFNSYEQYF
TGTGCCAGCAGTCCTCAACGGTTCAACTCCTACGAGCAGTACTTC
>TRBD2|TRBJ2-3|NA|TRBV6-4|16
CASSKTAGEGTDTQYF
TGTGCCAGCAGTAAGACCGCGGGGGAGGGCACAGATACGCAGTATTTT
>NA|TRBJ1-5|NA|TRBV30|13
CAWSGGRNQPQHF
TGTGCCTGGAGTGGTGGGCGCAATCAGCCCCAGCATTTT
>NA|TRBJ1-2|few|TRBV16|16
CASSLRGQHLDYGYTF
TGTGCCAGCAGCCTTCGAGGACAGCACCTCGACTATGGCTACACCTTC
>NA|TRBJ1-3|NA|TRBV27|15
CASSPGGGNGNTIYF
TGTGCCAGCAGCCCTGGCGGGGGGAACGGAAACACCATATATTTT
>NA|TRBJ2-1|NA|TRBV30|14
CAWNRVTSHNEQFF
TGTGCCTGGAATCGGGTAACCTCCCACAATGAGCAGTTCTTC
>NA|TRBJ2-1|NA|TRBV18|19
CASSPPKTSPKRLNNEQFF
TGTGCCAGCTCACCACCCAAAACTAGTCCAAAACGGTTAAACAATGAGCAGTTCTTC
>TRBD2|TRBJ2-5|NA|TRBV19|15
CASSLAGVYQETQYF
TGTGCCAGTTCGTTGGCGGGGGTGTACCAAGAGACCCAGTACTTC
>NA|TRBJ2-7|NA|TRBV6-1|14
CASRSGPGAYEQYF
TGTGCCAGCAGGAGCGGTCCGGGTGCCTACGAGCAGTACTTC
>TRBD2|TRBJ2-7|few|TRBV9|16
CASSPVPLAGGYEQYF
TGTGCCAGCAGCCCAGTCCCACTAGCGGGAGGTTACGAGCAGTACTTC
>TRBD1|TRBJ2-5|once|TRBV5-1|16
CASSLGDRGEQETQYF
TGCGCCAGCAGCTTAGGGGACAGGGGAGAACAAGAGACCCAGTACTTC
>NA|TRBJ2-4|few|TRBV25-1|14
CASSNWGGTDIQYF
TGTGCCAGCAGTAACTGGGGGGGCACGGACATTCAGTACTTC
>TRBD2|TRBJ2-1|once|TRBV5-4|15
CASSSGTSVYNEQFF
TGTGCCAGCAGTTCCGGGACTAGCGTTTACAATGAGCAGTTCTTC
>NA|TRBJ1-2|once|TRBV19|17
CASRVTVSRGRGYGYTF
TGTGCCAGTAGAGTGACAGTTAGTAGAGGGCGGGGCTATGGCTACACCTTC
>TRBD1|TRBJ1-2|NA|TRBV18|13
CASSSGQVKGYTF
TGTGCCAGCTCCTCCGGACAGGTGAAGGGCTACACCTTC
>NA|TRBJ1-1|NA|TRBV7-9|15
CASVVGFLGETEAFF
TGTGCCAGCGTTGTAGGATTTTTGGGCGAGACTGAAGCTTTCTTT
>NA|TRBJ2-2|NA|TRBV19|15
CASSTLAGYAGELFF
TGTGCCAGTAGTACCCTCGCAGGGTATGCCGGGGAGCTGTTTTTT
>TRBD2|TRBJ2-1|NA|TRBV10-2|17
CASRTPLAEISYNEQFF
TGCGCCAGCAGAACCCCCCTAGCGGAGATCTCCTACAATGAGCAGTTCTTC
>TRBD2|TRBJ2-2|NA|TRBV2|16
CASNPLTSGVSGELFF
TGTGCCAGCAATCCCTTGACTAGCGGTGTCTCCGGGGAGCTGTTTTTT
>TRBD1|TRBJ1-1|NA|TRBV28|16
CASSTAGQGYLTEAFF
TGTGCCAGCAGTACCGCGGGACAGGGATATTTGACTGAAGCTTTCTTT
>TRBD2|TRBJ2-7|once|TRBV5-1|18
CASSLRASGGLSSYEQYF
TGCGCCAGCAGCTTGAGGGCTAGCGGGGGGTTAAGCTCCTACGAGCAGTACTTC
>TRBD1|TRBJ2-7|once|TRBV28|15
CASSLLQGASYEQYF
TGTGCCAGCAGTTTATTACAGGGGGCCTCCTACGAGCAGTACTTC
>NA|TRBJ2-7|NA|TRBV10-3|11
CAISENREQYF
TGTGCCATCAGTGAGAATAGAGAGCAGTACTTC
>TRBD2|TRBJ2-5|NA|TRBV27|15
CASSPAGAGGGTQYF
TGTGCCAGCAGTCCAGCGGGAGCGGGAGGGGGGACCCAGTACTTC
>TRBD2|TRBJ2-7|NA|TRBV28|15
CASSLSGTSSYEQYF
TGTGCCAGCAGTTTATCCGGGACTAGCTCCTACGAGCAGTACTTC
>NA|TRBJ1-2|NA|TRBV2|14
CASSVGVTGYGYTF
TGTGCCAGCAGTGTCGGGGTGACAGGCTATGGCTACACCTTC
>NA|TRBJ1-5|NA|TRBV6-1|14
CASSPDNRNQPQHF
TGTGCCAGCAGTCCGGACAACCGCAATCAGCCCCAGCATTTT
>NA|TRBJ2-7|once|TRBV6-1|15
CASSESSAGPYEQYF
TGTGCCAGCAGTGAAAGCTCCGCGGGCCCCTACGAGCAGTACTTC
>TRBD2|TRBJ2-1|NA|TRBV9|16
CASSVLTSGPYNEQFF
TGTGCCAGCAGCGTTCTGACTAGCGGCCCTTACAATGAGCAGTTCTTC
>TRBD2|TRBJ2-3|NA|TRBV27|14
CASSKTSYTDTQYF
TGTGCCAGCAGTAAGACTAGCTACACAGATACGCAGTATTTT
>TRBD1|TRBJ1-4|once|TRBV9|16
CASSVSSGQGNEKLFF
TGTGCCAGCAGCGTATCGTCGGGACAGGGTAATGAAAAACTGTTTTTT
>TRBD1|TRBJ1-4|NA|TRBV2|14
CASSWRTGGGKLFF
TGTGCCAGCAGTTGGCGGACAGGGGGCGGAAAACTGTTTTTT
>NA|TRBJ1-1|NA|TRBV30|11
CAWSRQFEAFF
TGTGCCTGGAGTAGACAGTTTGAAGCTTTCTTT
>TRBD2|TRBJ2-7|NA|TRBV28|18
CASNTQGPLAGSSYEQYF
TGTGCCAGCAACACCCAAGGGCCTCTAGCGGGTAGTTCCTACGAGCAGTACTTC
>TRBD1|TRBJ2-7|NA|TRBV27|14
CASRKGQGANEQYF
TGTGCCAGCCGGAAGGGACAGGGGGCTAACGAGCAGTACTTC
>NA|TRBJ1-6|NA|TRBV7-2|15
CASSSAGHREGTLHF
TGTGCCAGCAGCTCAGCGGGACATCGCGAAGGGACCCTCCACTTT
>TRBD1|TRBJ1-2|NA|TRBV7-2|14
CASGRRDRNYGYTF
TGTGCCAGTGGAAGGCGGGACAGAAACTATGGCTACACCTTC
>NA|TRBJ2-6|few|TRBV13|16
CASSPQGRSGANVLTF
TGTGCCAGCAGCCCTCAGGGTCGTTCTGGGGCCAACGTCCTGACTTTC
>NA|TRBJ1-1|NA|TRBV5-1|15
CASRKFPDSNTEAFF
TGCGCCAGCAGAAAATTCCCGGACAGTAACACTGAAGCTTTCTTT
>TRBD1|TRBJ1-4|NA|TRBV27|14
CASSRGQVREKLFF
TGTGCCAGCAGCCGGGGACAGGTTCGTGAAAAACTGTTTTTT
>NA|TRBJ1-1|few|TRBV2|18
CASSEDHRRGGLNTEAFF
TGTGCCAGCAGTGAGGACCACCGGAGGGGAGGATTGAACACTGAAGCTTTCTTT
>NA|TRBJ2-7|NA|TRBV29-1|13
CSVESPRQYEQYF
TGCAGCGTTGAATCCCCCCGCCAATACGAGCAGTACTTC
>TRBD1|TRBJ1-2|NA|TRBV19|15
CASSKNGQGAYGYTF
TGTGCCAGTAGTAAAAACGGACAGGGGGCCTATGGCTACACCTTC
>TRBD1|TRBJ1-1|NA|TRBV2|13
CARETGVQTEAFF
TGTGCCAGGGAGACAGGGGTGCAAACTGAAGCTTTCTTT
>NA|TRBJ1-4|NA|TRBV11-2|15
CASSSTQGGLGKLFF
TGTGCCAGCAGCTCTACGCAGGGAGGTCTCGGGAAACTGTTTTTT
>TRBD1|TRBJ1-5|NA|TRBV19|13
CASSRTGVPPQHF
TGTGCCAGTAGCCGGACAGGGGTTCCGCCCCAGCATTTT